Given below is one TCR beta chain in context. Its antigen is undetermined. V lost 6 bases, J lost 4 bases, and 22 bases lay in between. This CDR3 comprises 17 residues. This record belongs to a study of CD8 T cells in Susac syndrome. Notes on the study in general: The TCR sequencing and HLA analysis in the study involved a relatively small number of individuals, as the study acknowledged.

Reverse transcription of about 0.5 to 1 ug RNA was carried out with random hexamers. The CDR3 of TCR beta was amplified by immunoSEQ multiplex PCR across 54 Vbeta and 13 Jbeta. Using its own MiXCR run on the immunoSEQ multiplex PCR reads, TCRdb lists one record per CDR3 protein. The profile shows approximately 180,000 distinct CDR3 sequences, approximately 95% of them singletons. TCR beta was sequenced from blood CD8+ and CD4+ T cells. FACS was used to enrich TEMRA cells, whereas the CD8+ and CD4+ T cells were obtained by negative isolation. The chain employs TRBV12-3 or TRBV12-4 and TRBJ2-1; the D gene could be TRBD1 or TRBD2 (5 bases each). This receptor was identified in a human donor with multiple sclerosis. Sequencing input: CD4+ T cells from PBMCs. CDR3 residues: CASRGAVKGTSYNEQFF. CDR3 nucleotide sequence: TGTGCCAGCAGAGGAGCCGTGAAGGGGACCTCTTACAATGAGCAGTTCTTC.